This is a list of T cell receptor beta chains from one sample in a study of molecular identifiers for immune sequencing clone quantification. In TCRdb, the PCR reads were re-called with MiXCR into one record per CDR3 protein. The sample lists approximately 97,000 distinct CDR3 sequences; about 24% were seen once. Sequencing was carried out using naive CD8+ T cells from blood, with Jurkat cell RNA spiked in. The origin of the receptors is a human donor in good health. Some libraries in this study had Jurkat cell RNA spiked in. Both conserved end residues are part of each CDR3. The D gene is left open where the match is weak. Expanded clones are given a class, and other clones once, few, many or no size at all.

d_call: NA; clone_size: NA; v_call: TRBV7-9; j_call: TRBJ1-1; cdr3_aa: CASNRGPGDTEAFF; cdr3_nt: TGTGCCAGCAACCGAGGACCCGGGGACACTGAAGCTTTCTTT
d_call: NA; clone_size: NA; v_call: TRBV19; j_call: TRBJ2-2; cdr3_aa: CASSIDHWTATGELFF; cdr3_nt: TGTGCCAGTAGTATAGATCACTGGACGGCGACCGGGGAGCTGTTTTTT
d_call: TRBD1; clone_size: NA; v_call: TRBV6-2/TRBV6-3; j_call: TRBJ2-5; cdr3_aa: CASSFTQGAETQYF; cdr3_nt: TGTGCCAGCAGTTTCACACAGGGGGCTGAGACCCAGTACTTC
d_call: NA; clone_size: many; v_call: TRBV29-1; j_call: TRBJ2-7; cdr3_aa: CSVEFGGDYEQYF; cdr3_nt: TGCAGCGTTGAATTTGGAGGGGACTACGAGCAGTACTTC
d_call: NA; clone_size: many; v_call: TRBV4-1; j_call: TRBJ2-7; cdr3_aa: CASSIKDTSYEQYF; cdr3_nt: TGCGCCAGCAGCATAAAGGACACGTCCTACGAGCAGTACTTC
d_call: NA; clone_size: NA; v_call: TRBV13; j_call: TRBJ1-2; cdr3_aa: CASIEHGYTF; cdr3_nt: TGTGCCAGCATCGAACATGGCTACACCTTC
d_call: NA; clone_size: few; v_call: TRBV6-2/TRBV6-3; j_call: TRBJ1-2; cdr3_aa: CASNLLPDSANYGYTF; cdr3_nt: TGTGCCAGCAACCTCCTCCCGGACAGCGCTAACTATGGCTACACCTTC
d_call: TRBD1; clone_size: few; v_call: TRBV7-2; j_call: TRBJ2-1; cdr3_aa: CASSSQGGPYNEQFF; cdr3_nt: TGTGCCAGCAGCTCACAGGGGGGACCCTACAATGAGCAGTTCTTC
d_call: TRBD1; clone_size: many; v_call: TRBV6-5; j_call: TRBJ2-3; cdr3_aa: CASSQWDRANTDTQYF; cdr3_nt: TGTGCCAGCAGTCAGTGGGACAGGGCGAACACAGATACGCAGTATTTT
d_call: NA; clone_size: many; v_call: TRBV25-1; j_call: TRBJ2-3; cdr3_aa: CASSEGRGDTQYF; cdr3_nt: TGTGCCAGCTCCGAGGGCAGGGGCGATACGCAGTATTTT
d_call: NA; clone_size: many; v_call: TRBV9; j_call: TRBJ2-6; cdr3_aa: CASSVSNSGANVLTF; cdr3_nt: TGTGCCAGCAGCGTTAGTAACTCTGGGGCCAACGTCCTGACTTTC
d_call: NA; clone_size: NA; v_call: TRBV9; j_call: TRBJ2-3; cdr3_aa: CASSVVADLIFPPSKDTQYF; cdr3_nt: TGTGCCAGCAGCGTAGTGGCGGATTTAATTTTCCCACCTAGCAAAGATACGCAGTACTTT
d_call: NA; clone_size: many; v_call: TRBV18; j_call: TRBJ2-2; cdr3_aa: CASSPHEAGANTGELFF; cdr3_nt: TGTGCCAGCTCACCCCATGAAGCAGGGGCGAACACCGGGGAGCTGTTTTTT
d_call: NA; clone_size: NA; v_call: TRBV29-1; j_call: TRBJ2-7; cdr3_aa: CSVEGFGEQYF; cdr3_nt: TGCAGCGTTGAGGGGTTCGGCGAGCAGTACTTC
d_call: NA; clone_size: many; v_call: TRBV4-1; j_call: TRBJ2-7; cdr3_aa: CASSQQGSYEQYF; cdr3_nt: TGCGCCAGCAGCCAACAGGGTTCCTACGAGCAGTACTTC
d_call: NA; clone_size: few; v_call: TRBV6-5; j_call: TRBJ2-5; cdr3_aa: CASTSGLTQETQYF; cdr3_nt: TGTGCCAGCACATCCGGACTCACCCAAGAGACCCAGTACTTC
d_call: TRBD1; clone_size: few; v_call: TRBV27; j_call: TRBJ1-2; cdr3_aa: CASSLSRTGNYGYTF; cdr3_nt: TGTGCCAGCAGTTTATCCCGGACAGGGAACTATGGCTACACCTTC
d_call: TRBD1; clone_size: many; v_call: TRBV29-1; j_call: TRBJ2-7; cdr3_aa: CSVGGQESSYEQYF; cdr3_nt: TGCAGCGTTGGGGGACAGGAGAGCTCCTACGAGCAGTACTTC
d_call: TRBD1; clone_size: NA; v_call: TRBV30; j_call: TRBJ2-2; cdr3_aa: CAWSGPWDRGSLPGELFF; cdr3_nt: TGTGCCTGGAGTGGGCCCTGGGACAGGGGGAGCCTACCGGGGGAGCTGTTTTTT
d_call: NA; clone_size: many; v_call: TRBV9; j_call: TRBJ2-3; cdr3_aa: CASSETWIRGGDTQYF; cdr3_nt: TGTGCCAGCAGCGAAACTTGGATCCGAGGGGGAGATACGCAGTATTTT
d_call: NA; clone_size: NA; v_call: TRBV30; j_call: TRBJ2-7; cdr3_aa: CAWSFASRGYEQYF; cdr3_nt: TGTGCCTGGAGTTTTGCGTCGCGGGGCTACGAGCAGTACTTC
d_call: TRBD1; clone_size: NA; v_call: TRBV20-1; j_call: TRBJ1-3; cdr3_aa: CRARDRVGNTIYF; cdr3_nt: TGCCGCGCTAGAGACAGGGTTGGAAACACCATATATTTT
d_call: TRBD2; clone_size: NA; v_call: TRBV29-1; j_call: TRBJ2-1; cdr3_aa: CSVGLAATTDNEQFF; cdr3_nt: TGCAGCGTTGGACTAGCGGCAACAACCGACAATGAGCAGTTCTTC
d_call: NA; clone_size: few; v_call: TRBV19; j_call: TRBJ2-2; cdr3_aa: CASSIVVTGELFF; cdr3_nt: TGTGCCAGTAGTATAGTTGTGACCGGGGAGCTGTTTTTT
d_call: NA; clone_size: many; v_call: TRBV19; j_call: TRBJ2-2; cdr3_aa: CASSIRGPGGTGELFF; cdr3_nt: TGTGCCAGTAGTATCCGCGGACCCGGAGGGACCGGGGAGCTGTTTTTT
d_call: NA; clone_size: many; v_call: TRBV6-6; j_call: TRBJ1-5; cdr3_aa: CASSPPEGGGQPQHF; cdr3_nt: TGTGCCAGCAGTCCGCCGGAGGGCGGGGGTCAGCCCCAGCATTTT
d_call: NA; clone_size: many; v_call: TRBV20-1; j_call: TRBJ2-3; cdr3_aa: CSANWGLSTDTQYF; cdr3_nt: TGCAGTGCTAATTGGGGTCTTAGCACAGATACGCAGTATTTT
d_call: NA; clone_size: NA; v_call: TRBV27; j_call: TRBJ1-4; cdr3_aa: CASSLRSSLNEKLFF; cdr3_nt: TGTGCCAGCAGTTTACGGTCATCCTTGAATGAAAAACTGTTTTTT
d_call: NA; clone_size: NA; v_call: TRBV24-1; j_call: TRBJ2-7; cdr3_aa: CATSDSSRTLGEQYF; cdr3_nt: TGTGCCACCAGTGATTCGTCTCGGACCCTGGGGGAGCAGTACTTC
d_call: NA; clone_size: many; v_call: TRBV20-1; j_call: TRBJ1-5; cdr3_aa: CSARPGAISNQPQHF; cdr3_nt: TGCAGTGCTAGGCCGGGGGCCATTAGCAATCAGCCCCAGCATTTT
d_call: TRBD1; clone_size: many; v_call: TRBV7-9; j_call: TRBJ1-1; cdr3_aa: CASSGQINTEAFF; cdr3_nt: TGTGCCAGCTCGGGACAGATAAACACTGAAGCTTTCTTT
d_call: TRBD1; clone_size: many; v_call: TRBV9; j_call: TRBJ1-3; cdr3_aa: CASSGGGQLTGNTIYF; cdr3_nt: TGTGCCAGCAGCGGGGGGGGACAGTTAACTGGAAACACCATATATTTT
d_call: TRBD2; clone_size: NA; v_call: TRBV5-1; j_call: TRBJ2-3; cdr3_aa: CASSLEGAEAGAWSTDTQYF; cdr3_nt: TGCGCCAGCAGCTTGGAGGGCGCTGAGGCGGGAGCTTGGAGCACAGATACGCAGTATTTT
d_call: NA; clone_size: NA; v_call: TRBV5-6; j_call: TRBJ2-7; cdr3_aa: CASSLVDTVSYEQYF; cdr3_nt: TGTGCCAGCAGCTTGGTTGATACGGTCTCCTACGAGCAGTACTTC
d_call: NA; clone_size: medium-sized; v_call: TRBV6-2/TRBV6-3; j_call: TRBJ2-5; cdr3_aa: CASSYGETQYF; cdr3_nt: TGTGCCAGCAGTTACGGGGAGACCCAGTACTTC
d_call: NA; clone_size: many; v_call: TRBV4-1; j_call: TRBJ2-5; cdr3_aa: CASSQESSQETQYF; cdr3_nt: TGCGCCAGCAGCCAAGAATCGAGCCAAGAGACCCAGTACTTC
d_call: TRBD1; clone_size: many; v_call: TRBV2; j_call: TRBJ2-3; cdr3_aa: CATLNEGASTDTQYF; cdr3_nt: TGTGCCACTCTGAATGAGGGGGCTAGCACAGATACGCAGTATTTT
d_call: NA; clone_size: many; v_call: TRBV6-2/TRBV6-3; j_call: TRBJ1-5; cdr3_aa: CASSYGEGGQPQHF; cdr3_nt: TGTGCCAGCAGTTATGGGGAAGGGGGGCAGCCCCAGCATTTT
d_call: TRBD1; clone_size: few; v_call: TRBV5-3; j_call: TRBJ1-6; cdr3_aa: CASSFLGTGVSPLHF; cdr3_nt: TGTGCCAGCAGCTTTTTGGGGACAGGGGTCTCACCCCTCCACTTT
d_call: NA; clone_size: many; v_call: TRBV20-1; j_call: TRBJ2-7; cdr3_aa: CSAPTGTEQYF; cdr3_nt: TGCAGTGCTCCCACAGGGACCGAGCAGTACTTC